The 30 T cell receptor beta chains in this list originate from one sample, sequenced in a study of T cell responses to AZD1222 COVID-19 vaccine. Profiling relied on immunoSEQ multiplex PCR, and the TCRdb table lists in-frame clones only, not all of them. The sample holds about 78,000 clones, approximately 90% seen once. The sample here was peripheral blood, taken 28 days after the second AZD1222 dose. The receptors originated from an adult who received the AZD1222 COVID-19 vaccine.

CDR3 loop: CATSDFGVGGSADTQYF. The CDR3 nucleotides read TGTGCCACCAGTGATTTTGGAGTCGGAGGGAGCGCAGATACGCAGTATTTT. The chain couples TRBV24-1 to TRBJ2-3, with D possibly matching TRBD2 (6 bases). The CDR3 is made up of 17 amino acids. CDR1 KGHDR and CDR2 SFDVKD come from the germline V gene. Trimming removed 1 base from V and 4 bases from J, with 17 bases in between.

This clone has more than one count but fewer than ten. The genes are TRBV7-8 and TRBJ1-2; D gene unclear. Between the trimmed V and J ends, which lost 4 bases and 4 bases, there was a span of 13 bases. The CDR3 has 14 residues. Germline assignment: CDR1 SGHVS and CDR2 FQNEAQ. DNA of the CDR3: TGTGCCAGCAGCTACGGATTCCCCTCCTATGGCTACACCTTC. Translated: CASSYGFPSYGYTF.

The V gene is TRBV30, the J gene TRBJ1-1; D might be TRBD1 (5 bases). Trimming cost V 3 bases and J 1 base, with 15 bases left between them. Germline V gene sequence: CDR1 GTSNPN, CDR2 SVGIG (reference sequence). The CDR3 is 15 residues long. CDR3 region: CAWSTGRLWNTEAFF. The CDR3 bases are TGTGCCTGGAGCACGGGACGTCTCTGGAACACTGAAGCTTTCTTT.

The chain recombines TRBV24-1 with TRBJ1-4; maybe TRBD1 (6 bases). The germline V and J ends were trimmed by 3 bases and 5 bases, with 12 bases remaining between them. This CDR3 is 15 amino acids long. Germline V gene lookup returns CDR1 KGHDR and CDR2 SFDVKD. This chain's CDR3 is CATSDGGRGNEKLFF. CDR3 DNA: TGTGCCACCAGTGATGGGGGCAGGGGAAATGAAAAACTGTTTTTT.

This clone was picked up a small number of times. The chain couples TRBV7-9 to TRBJ1-1, with D tentatively TRBD1 (5 bases). V was trimmed by 7 bases and J by 1 base, leaving 13 bases between them. CDR1 and CDR2 from the germline V gene are SEHNR and FQNEAQ (reference sequence). The CDR3 contains 14 residues. Here the CDR3 reads CASTPGGGNTEAFF. The CDR3 bases are TGTGCCAGCACCCCGGGGGGTGGGAACACTGAAGCTTTCTTT.

Only a few counts were recorded for this clone. This chain links TRBV5-1 with TRBJ1-2, with 7 nucleotides matching TRBD1. CDR1 and CDR2 (germline): SGHRS, YFSETQ. This CDR3 has 18 residues. J lost 3 bases, V lost 4 bases, and 18 bases had no gene match. The CDR3 loop reads CASSHLQGGREGDYGYTF. CDR3 DNA sequence: TGCGCCAGCAGCCACCTCCAGGGGGGCAGGGAAGGAGACTATGGCTACACCTTC.

The chain carries TRBV12-5 and TRBJ1-2, with D unclear. CDR1 is LGHNT, CDR2 FRNRAP, per germline. The CDR3 runs to 14 residues. V dropped 0 bases and J dropped 6 bases, with 11 bases sitting between them. The CDR3 is CASGLVSPRDGYTF. CDR3 DNA: TGTGCTAGTGGTTTGGTGTCACCTCGGGATGGCTACACCTTC.

This chain joins TRBV7-3 and TRBJ2-7, with TRBD2 identical over 10 bases. After removal of 5 bases from V and 2 bases from J, the junction contained 3 bases not matched to a gene. The length of the CDR3 is 14 residues. CDR1 SGHTA and CDR2 FQGTGA come from the germline V gene. CDR3 sequence (DNA): TGTGCCAGCAGCCCGACTAGCGGGCCCTACGAGCAGTACTTC. It codes for CASSPTSGPYEQYF.

The DNA for the CDR3 is TGCGCCAGCAGCTCATTCAGGGGGCGACTCGGCACAGATACGCAGTATTTT. This sequence encodes CASSSFRGRLGTDTQYF. This chain connects TRBV5-1 to TRBJ2-3, with TRBD1 matching 8 bases. CDR3 size: 17 residues. Germline V CDR1 and CDR2: SGHRS, YFSETQ. V lost 3 bases to trimming and J lost 1 base; unmatched junction nucleotides: 10.

The chain has TRBV11-3 and TRBJ1-6; TRBD1 agrees at 7 bases. Germline CDR1 reads SGHNT; CDR2 reads YENEEA. The CDR3 extends over 13 amino acids. Losses at the gene ends were 5 bases for V and 11 bases for J; bases not matched to a gene: 6. This CDR3 reads CASSPGTVAPLHF. The CDR3 nucleotides read TGTGCCAGCAGCCCCGGGACAGTTGCACCCCTCCACTTT.

The chain has TRBV27 and TRBJ1-1; the D is unclear. Germline CDR1 and CDR2: MNHEY and SMNVEV (reference sequence). Trimming shortened V by 2 bases and J by 4 bases, and 14 bases separated the two germline ends. The CDR3 is 15 residues long. CDR3 protein: CASSLRSGLGTEAFF. The CDR3 DNA is TGTGCCAGCAGTTTACGAAGTGGACTGGGCACTGAAGCTTTCTTT.

V usage is TRBV7-7 and J usage is TRBJ2-5; D is unclear. V lost 4 bases to trimming and J lost 2 bases, with 8 bases between them. Germline assignment: CDR1 SSHAT and CDR2 FNYEAQ (reference sequence). The CDR3 sequence is 13 residues long. As DNA, the CDR3 is TGTGCCAGCAGCTATTTACAGCAAGAGACCCAGTACTTC. Translation gives CASSYLQQETQYF.

The V and J genes are TRBV7-8 and TRBJ1-5; D is unclear. Trimming stripped 2 bases from V and 0 bases from J, with 2 bases between. The CDR3 has 13 residues. The germline CDR1 and CDR2 sequences are SGHVS and FQNEAQ. Here the CDR3 reads CASSLTSNQPQHF. The CDR3 DNA is TGTGCCAGCAGCTTAACTAGCAATCAGCCCCAGCATTTT.

The chain joins TRBV11-3 to TRBJ2-2; D uncertain. This CDR3 has 13 residues. V was pared by 3 bases and J by 6 bases, with 8 bases between. Germline CDR1 is SGHNT and CDR2 is YENEEA. The CDR3 loop reads CASSLSGAGELFF. CDR3 coding DNA: TGTGCCAGCAGCTTGTCTGGGGCCGGGGAGCTGTTTTTT.

The rearrangement joins TRBV12-3 or TRBV12-4 to TRBJ2-7, with unresolved D. The CDR3 is 13 amino acids. Trimming took off 1 base at V and 2 bases at J, with 6 bases between the two ends. CDR3 region: CASSLGPTYEQYF. The CDR3 DNA reads TGTGCCAGCAGTTTAGGTCCAACCTACGAGCAGTACTTC.

This clone was seen a few times. The J gene is TRBJ2-1, the V gene TRBV11-2, with 9 bases lining up with TRBD1. The V gene's germline CDR1 is SGHAT and CDR2 FQNNGV. CDR3 length equals 14 residues. The ends lost 1 base at V and 8 bases at J; junction bases unmatched: 3. CDR3 nucleotides: TGTGCCAGCAGCTTAGTACAGGGGGCGGATGAGCAGTTCTTC. Translating it yields CASSLVQGADEQFF.

The chain employs TRBV7-9 and TRBJ1-2; a possible D gene is TRBD1 (6 bases). The ends were cut back, 1 base at V and 8 bases at J, with 11 bases in the middle. The germline CDR1 and CDR2 sequences are SEHNR and FQNEAQ (reference sequence). CDR3 length equals 13 residues. CDR3 nucleotides: TGTGCCAGCAGCTTAGAGGACAGAGGAGGCTACACCTTC. Its translation: CASSLEDRGGYTF.

CDR3 bases: TGTGCCAGCAGCGTAGGAGACAGGTACCAGCCCCAGCATTTT. It translates to CASSVGDRYQPQHF. This chain uses TRBV9 with TRBJ1-5; D is possibly TRBD1 (6 bases). The germline gives CDR1 SGDLS, CDR2 YYNGEE. There are 14 residues in the CDR3. Trimming removed 0 bases at V and 7 bases at J, with 11 bases between.

The CDR3: CASSLPGTGELFF. CDR3 nucleotides: TGTGCCAGCAGCTTACCCGGGACCGGGGAGCTGTTTTTT. The V and J genes are TRBV7-3 and TRBJ2-2; D unresolved. The CDR3 has 13 residues. Trimming stripped 2 bases from V and 5 bases from J, with 6 bases between. Germline V gene lookup returns CDR1 SGHTA and CDR2 FQGTGA.

The chain combines TRBV10-3 with TRBJ1-6; D possibly corresponds to TRBD1 (6 bases). The CDR3 sequence is 14 residues long. Trimming pared 2 bases from V and 8 bases from J, leaving 10 bases between. The germline V gene encodes CDR1 ENHRY and CDR2 SYGVKD. CDR3 sequence: CAISEVRGHSPLHF. The CDR3 nucleotides are TGTGCCATCAGTGAGGTCAGGGGCCATTCACCCCTCCACTTT.

The CDR3 loop is CASSEWGGVEKLFF. CDR3 coding DNA: TGTGCCAGCAGTGAATGGGGGGGTGTTGAAAAACTGTTTTTT. The chain couples TRBV2 to TRBJ1-4, with D perhaps matching TRBD1 (5 bases). Germline-derived CDR1 and CDR2 are SNHLY and FYNNEI. The CDR3 has 14 amino acids. V was cut by 2 bases and J by 7 bases, with 11 bases left in between.

The chain is built from TRBV29-1 and TRBJ1-6, with D unclear. This CDR3 region has 13 residues. Germline CDR1 SQVTM, CDR2 ANQGSEA. V was trimmed by 4 bases and J by 3 bases, leaving 7 bases between them. The CDR3 region has the DNA TGCAGCGTTGGTACTGACTATAATTCACCCCTCCACTTT. It codes for CSVGTDYNSPLHF. The complete variable domain, with remaining parts taken from reference TRBV29-1 and TRBJ1-6, reads SAVISQKPSRDICQRGTSLTIQCQVDSQVTMMFWYRQQPGQSLTLIATANQGSEATYESGFVIDKFPISRPNLTFSTLTVSNMSPEDSSIYLCSVGTDYNSPLHFGNGTRLTVT.

This sequence joins TRBV19 and TRBJ2-3; D gene ambiguous. Germline values: CDR1 LNHDA, CDR2 SQIVND (reference sequence). The CDR3 runs to 14 residues. Trimming stripped 3 bases from V and 5 bases from J, with 12 bases between. CDR3 loop: CASSIFFGRDTQYF. The CDR3 nucleotides are TGTGCCAGTAGTATCTTCTTCGGTAGAGATACGCAGTATTTT. The full variable domain, in which reference TRBV19 and TRBJ2-3 provide the parts outside the CDR3, is DGGITQSPKYLFRKEGQNVTLSCEQNLNHDAMYWYRQDPGQGLRLIYYSQIVNDFQKGDIAEGYSVSREKKESFPLTVTSAQKNPTAFYLCASSIFFGRDTQYFGPGTRLTVL.

The J gene is TRBJ1-4, the V gene TRBV2; D remains ambiguous. Germline V gene data show CDR1 as SNHLY and CDR2 as FYNNEI. The V gene lost 3 bases and the J gene lost 8 bases, with 13 bases spanning the gap. This CDR3 comprises 14 residues. CDR3 protein: CASSDLEGREKLFF. The CDR3 DNA reads as TGTGCCAGCAGTGACCTGGAAGGGAGGGAAAAACTGTTTTTT.

The rearrangement uses TRBV9 and TRBJ1-1, with unresolved D. Trimming stripped 2 bases from V and 0 bases from J, with 8 bases between. Germline V lookup: CDR1 SGDLS, CDR2 YYNGEE. This CDR3 is 14 amino acids long. The DNA of the CDR3 is TGTGCCAGCAGCGTTGATTACATGAACACTGAAGCTTTCTTT. Translating it yields CASSVDYMNTEAFF.

CDR3 amino acids: CASSFRTGSQDNEQFF. The DNA for the CDR3 is TGCGCCAGCAGCTTCAGGACAGGGTCTCAGGACAATGAGCAGTTCTTC. This chain uses TRBV5-1 with TRBJ2-1, with 8 positions matching TRBD1. The length of the CDR3 is 16 residues. V trimming: 2 bases; J trimming: 5 bases; junction bases outside the gene matches: 9. Germline loops: CDR1 SGHRS, CDR2 YFSETQ.

This clone turned up a few times. The chain joins TRBV5-1 to TRBJ1-2; 9 bases align to TRBD1. The CDR3 is 18 residues long. The germline gives CDR1 SGHRS, CDR2 YFSETQ. J lost 1 base, V lost 2 bases, and 12 bases had no gene match. The CDR3 region is CASSFQSTGQGGNYGYTF. Written as DNA, the CDR3 is TGCGCCAGCAGCTTTCAGTCTACGGGACAGGGCGGTAACTATGGCTACACCTTC. Combining the CDR3 with reference TRBV5-1 and TRBJ1-2 gives the whole variable domain KAGVTQTPRYLIKTRGQQVTLSCSPISGHRSVSWYQQTPGQGLQFLFEYFSETQRNKGNFPGRFSGRQFSNSRSEMNVSTLELGDSALYLCASSFQSTGQGGNYGYTFGSGTRLTVV.

V gene TRBV5-4 combines with J gene TRBJ2-7; 8 positions match TRBD1. CDR1 is SGHNT, CDR2 YYREEE, per germline (reference sequence). This CDR3 spans 14 amino acids. Trimming removed 3 bases from V and 0 bases from J; junction bases left unmatched: 2. The CDR3 loop reads CASSSGQDSYEQYF. CDR3 nucleotides: TGTGCCAGCAGCTCGGGACAGGACTCCTACGAGCAGTACTTC.

The chain uses TRBV6-5 and TRBJ2-7; tentative D call: TRBD2 (6 bases). The CDR3 length is 15 residues. V was pared by 8 bases and J by 0 bases, with 17 bases between. Germline V gives CDR1 MNHEY, CDR2 SVGAGI. CDR3 protein: CASGRAGRTSYEQYF. The DNA of the CDR3 is TGTGCCAGCGGGCGGGCGGGACGTACCTCCTACGAGCAGTACTTC.

The chain carries TRBV30 and TRBJ2-1; 13 bases fit TRBD2. The CDR3 sequence is 15 residues long. The V and J ends lost 7 bases and 2 bases, in that order; junction bases with no gene match: 5. Germline CDR1 GTSNPN, CDR2 SVGIG (reference sequence). CDR3 coding DNA: TGTGCCTTGGGGACTAGCGGGGCTACCTACAATGAGCAGTTCTTC. Its protein is CALGTSGATYNEQFF.